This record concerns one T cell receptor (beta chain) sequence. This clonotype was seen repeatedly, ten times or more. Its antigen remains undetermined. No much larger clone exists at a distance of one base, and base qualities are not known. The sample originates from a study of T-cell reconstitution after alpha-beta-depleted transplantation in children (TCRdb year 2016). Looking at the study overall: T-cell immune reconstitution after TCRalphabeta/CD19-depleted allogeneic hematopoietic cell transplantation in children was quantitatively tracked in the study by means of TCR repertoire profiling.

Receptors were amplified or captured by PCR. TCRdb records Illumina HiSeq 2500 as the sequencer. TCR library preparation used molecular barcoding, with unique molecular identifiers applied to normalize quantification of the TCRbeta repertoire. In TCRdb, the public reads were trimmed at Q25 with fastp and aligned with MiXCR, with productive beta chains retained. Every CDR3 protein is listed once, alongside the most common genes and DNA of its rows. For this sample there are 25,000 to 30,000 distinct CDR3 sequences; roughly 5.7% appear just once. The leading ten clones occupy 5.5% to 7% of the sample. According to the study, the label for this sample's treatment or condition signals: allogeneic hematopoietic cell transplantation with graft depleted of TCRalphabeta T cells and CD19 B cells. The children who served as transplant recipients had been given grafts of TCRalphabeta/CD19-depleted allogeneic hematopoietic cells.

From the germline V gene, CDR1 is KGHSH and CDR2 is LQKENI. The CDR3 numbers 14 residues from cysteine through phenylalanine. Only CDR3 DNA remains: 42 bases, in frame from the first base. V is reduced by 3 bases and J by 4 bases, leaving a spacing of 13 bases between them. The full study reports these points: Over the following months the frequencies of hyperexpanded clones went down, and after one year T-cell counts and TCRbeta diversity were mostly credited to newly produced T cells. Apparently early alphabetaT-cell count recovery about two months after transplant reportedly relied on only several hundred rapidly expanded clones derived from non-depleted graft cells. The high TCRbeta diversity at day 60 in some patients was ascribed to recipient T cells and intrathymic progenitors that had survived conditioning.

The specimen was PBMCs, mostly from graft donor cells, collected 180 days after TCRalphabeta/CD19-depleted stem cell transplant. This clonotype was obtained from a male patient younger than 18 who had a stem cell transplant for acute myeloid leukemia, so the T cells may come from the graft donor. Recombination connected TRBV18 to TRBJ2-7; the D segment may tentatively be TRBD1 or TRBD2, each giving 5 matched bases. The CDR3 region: CASSPGRRSYEQYF. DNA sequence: TGTGCCAGCTCACCGGGACGAAGGTCGTACGAGCAGTACTTC.